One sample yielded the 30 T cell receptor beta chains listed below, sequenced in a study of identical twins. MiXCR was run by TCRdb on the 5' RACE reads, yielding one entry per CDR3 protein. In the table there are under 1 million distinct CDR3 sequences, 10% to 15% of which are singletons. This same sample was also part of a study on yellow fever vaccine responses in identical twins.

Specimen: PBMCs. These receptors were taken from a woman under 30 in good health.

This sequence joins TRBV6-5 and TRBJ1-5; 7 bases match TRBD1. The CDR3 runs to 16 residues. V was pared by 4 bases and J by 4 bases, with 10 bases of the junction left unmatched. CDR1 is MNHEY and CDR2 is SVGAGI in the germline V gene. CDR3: CASSLSGRGENQPQHF. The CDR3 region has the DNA TGTGCCAGCAGTTTGTCTGGCAGGGGGGAGAATCAGCCCCAGCATTTT.

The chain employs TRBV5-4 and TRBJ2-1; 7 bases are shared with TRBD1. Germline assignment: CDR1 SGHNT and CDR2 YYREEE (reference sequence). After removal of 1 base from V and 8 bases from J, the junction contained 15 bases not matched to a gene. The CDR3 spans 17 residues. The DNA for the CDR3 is TGTGCCAGCAGCTTGTCGTCCGACAGGGCCGAGGGGTATGAGCAGTTCTTC. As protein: CASSLSSDRAEGYEQFF. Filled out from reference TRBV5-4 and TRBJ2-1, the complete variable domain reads ETGVTQSPTHLIKTRGQQVTLRCSSQSGHNTVSWYQQALGQGPQFIFQYYREEENGRGNFPPRFSGLQFPNYSSELNVNALELDDSALYLCASSLSSDRAEGYEQFFGPGTRLTVL.

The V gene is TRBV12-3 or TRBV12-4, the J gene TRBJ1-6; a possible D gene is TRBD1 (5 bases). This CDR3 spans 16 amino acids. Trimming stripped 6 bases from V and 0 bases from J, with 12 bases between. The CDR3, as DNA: TGTGCCAGCAGAGCCCAGGGCTACTCCTATAATTCACCCCTCCACTTT. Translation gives CASRAQGYSYNSPLHF.

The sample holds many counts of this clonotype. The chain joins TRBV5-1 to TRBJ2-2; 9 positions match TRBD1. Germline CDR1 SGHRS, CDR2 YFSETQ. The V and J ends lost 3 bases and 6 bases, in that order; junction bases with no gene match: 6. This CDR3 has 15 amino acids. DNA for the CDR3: TGCGCCAGCAGCTCCGGGGACAGGGAAGCCGGGGAGCTGTTTTTT. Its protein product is CASSSGDREAGELFF.

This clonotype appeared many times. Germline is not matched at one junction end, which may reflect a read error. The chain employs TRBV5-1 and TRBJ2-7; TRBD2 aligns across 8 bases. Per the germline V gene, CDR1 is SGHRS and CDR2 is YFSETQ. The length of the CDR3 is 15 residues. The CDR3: CASSRTSGSSYEQYF. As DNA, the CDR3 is TGTGCCAGCAGCCGCACTAGCGGTAGCTCCTACGAGCAGTACTTC.

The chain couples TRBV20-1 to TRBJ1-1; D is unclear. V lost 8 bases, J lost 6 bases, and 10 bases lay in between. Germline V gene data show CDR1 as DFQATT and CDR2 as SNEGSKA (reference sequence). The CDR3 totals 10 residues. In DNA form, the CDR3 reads TGCAGTCCTGACGAGGCTGAAGCTTTCTTT. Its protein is CSPDEAEAFF.

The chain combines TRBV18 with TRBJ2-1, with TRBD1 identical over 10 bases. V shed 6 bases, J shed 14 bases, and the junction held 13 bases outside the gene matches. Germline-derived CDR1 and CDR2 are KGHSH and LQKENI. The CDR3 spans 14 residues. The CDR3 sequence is CASSGLPGQGREFF. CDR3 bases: TGTGCCAGCTCGGGACTCCCGGGACAGGGGAGAGAGTTCTTC.

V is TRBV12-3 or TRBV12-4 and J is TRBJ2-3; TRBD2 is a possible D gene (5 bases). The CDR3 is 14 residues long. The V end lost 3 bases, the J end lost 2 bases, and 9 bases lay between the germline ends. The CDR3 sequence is CASSLFGDTDTQYF. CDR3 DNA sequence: TGTGCCAGCAGTTTGTTCGGGGACACAGATACGCAGTATTTT.

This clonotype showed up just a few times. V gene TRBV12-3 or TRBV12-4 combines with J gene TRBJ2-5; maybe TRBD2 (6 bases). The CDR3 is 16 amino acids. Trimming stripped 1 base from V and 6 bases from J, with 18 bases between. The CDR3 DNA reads TGTGCCAGCAGTTTAGGGGGAGGTTGGCAGTTGAAGACCCAGTACTTC. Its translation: CASSLGGGWQLKTQYF.

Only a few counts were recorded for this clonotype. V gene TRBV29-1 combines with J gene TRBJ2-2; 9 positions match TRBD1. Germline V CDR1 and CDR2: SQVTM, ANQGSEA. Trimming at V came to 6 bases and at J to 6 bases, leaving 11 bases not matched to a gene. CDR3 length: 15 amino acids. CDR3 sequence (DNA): TGCAGCGTCGGAGGGACAGGGCGTGTTCCCGGGGAGCTGTTTTTT. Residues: CSVGGTGRVPGELFF.

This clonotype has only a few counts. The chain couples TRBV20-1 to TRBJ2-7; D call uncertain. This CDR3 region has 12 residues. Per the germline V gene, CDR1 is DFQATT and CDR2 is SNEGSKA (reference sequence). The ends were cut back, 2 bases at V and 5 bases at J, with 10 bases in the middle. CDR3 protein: CSARPLYDEQYF. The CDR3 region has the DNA TGCAGTGCTAGACCCCTTTACGACGAGCAGTACTTC.

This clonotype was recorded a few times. As DNA, the CDR3 is TGCAGCGTTGTCAGACCGATGAACACTGAAGCTTTCTTT. This sequence encodes CSVVRPMNTEAFF. This chain joins TRBV29-1 and TRBJ1-1; D is uncertain. CDR1 and CDR2 from the germline V gene are SQVTM and ANQGSEA. V gave up 4 bases and J gave up 0 bases, with 9 bases separating them. This CDR3 has 13 residues.

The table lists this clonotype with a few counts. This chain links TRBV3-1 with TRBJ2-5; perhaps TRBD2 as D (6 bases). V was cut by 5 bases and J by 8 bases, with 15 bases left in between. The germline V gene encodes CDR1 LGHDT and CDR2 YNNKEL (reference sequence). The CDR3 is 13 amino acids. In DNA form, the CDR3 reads TGTGCCAGCAGCGAGTCCGCGCGGGGAACCCAGTACTTC. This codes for CASSESARGTQYF.

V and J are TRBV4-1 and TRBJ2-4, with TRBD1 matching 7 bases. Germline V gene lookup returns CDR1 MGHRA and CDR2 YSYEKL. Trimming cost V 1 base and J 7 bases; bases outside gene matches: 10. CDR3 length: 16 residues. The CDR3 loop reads CASSQGATGIKNIQYF. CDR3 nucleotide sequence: TGCGCCAGCAGCCAAGGGGCGACAGGGATTAAGAACATTCAGTACTTC.

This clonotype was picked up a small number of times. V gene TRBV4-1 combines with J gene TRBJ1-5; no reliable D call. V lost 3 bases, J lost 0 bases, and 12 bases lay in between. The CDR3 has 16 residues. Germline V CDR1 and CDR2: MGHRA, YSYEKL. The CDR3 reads CASSHSGPHSNQPQHF. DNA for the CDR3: TGCGCCAGCAGCCATTCAGGACCCCATAGCAATCAGCCCCAGCATTTT.

CDR3 sequence (DNA): TGTGCCACCAGCAGAGAGGGACTAGCGGGATACTACAATGAGCAGTTCTTC. Its protein product is CATSREGLAGYYNEQFF. This sequence joins TRBV15 and TRBJ2-1; TRBD2 aligns across 13 bases. Trimming took 0 bases from V and 3 from J; bases not matched to a gene: 2. The germline V gene has CDR1 LNHNV and CDR2 YYDKDF (reference sequence). CDR3 length: 17 amino acids.

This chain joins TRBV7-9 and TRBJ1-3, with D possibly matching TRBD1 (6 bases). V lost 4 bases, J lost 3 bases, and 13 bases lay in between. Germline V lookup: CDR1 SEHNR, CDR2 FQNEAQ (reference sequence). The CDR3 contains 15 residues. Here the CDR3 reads CASSSPDSYGNTIYF. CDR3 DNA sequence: TGTGCCAGCAGCTCCCCGGACAGCTATGGAAACACCATATATTTT.

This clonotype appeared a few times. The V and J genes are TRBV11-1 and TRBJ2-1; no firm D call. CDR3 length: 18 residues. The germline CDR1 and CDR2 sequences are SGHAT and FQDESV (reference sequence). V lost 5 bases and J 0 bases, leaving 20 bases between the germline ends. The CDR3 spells CASSPRTPQASSYNEQFF. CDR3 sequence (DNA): TGTGCCAGCAGCCCCCGGACGCCCCAAGCCAGCTCCTACAATGAGCAGTTCTTC. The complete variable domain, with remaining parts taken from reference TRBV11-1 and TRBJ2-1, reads EAEVAQSPRYKITEKSQAVAFWCDPISGHATLYWYRQILGQGPELLVQFQDESVVDDSQLPKDRFSAERLKGVDSTLKIQPAELGDSAMYLCASSPRTPQASSYNEQFFGPGTRLTVL.

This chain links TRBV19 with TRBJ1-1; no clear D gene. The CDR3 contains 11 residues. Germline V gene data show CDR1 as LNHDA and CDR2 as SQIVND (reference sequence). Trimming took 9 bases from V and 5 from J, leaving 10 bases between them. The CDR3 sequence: CASATRTEAFF. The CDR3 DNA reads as TGTGCCAGCGCGACTCGGACTGAAGCTTTCTTT.

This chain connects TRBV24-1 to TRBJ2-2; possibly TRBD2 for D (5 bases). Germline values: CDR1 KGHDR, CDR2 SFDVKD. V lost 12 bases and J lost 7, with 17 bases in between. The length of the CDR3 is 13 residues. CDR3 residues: CASGGPGSGELFF. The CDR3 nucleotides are TGTGCCTCCGGAGGTCCGGGGAGCGGGGAGCTGTTTTTT.

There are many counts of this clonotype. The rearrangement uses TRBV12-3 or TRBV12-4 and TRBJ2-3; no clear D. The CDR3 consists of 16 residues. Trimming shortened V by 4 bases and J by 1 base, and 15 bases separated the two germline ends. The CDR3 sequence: CASSYGRGRGTDTQYF. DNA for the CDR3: TGTGCCAGCAGTTATGGTCGCGGAAGGGGCACAGATACGCAGTATTTT.

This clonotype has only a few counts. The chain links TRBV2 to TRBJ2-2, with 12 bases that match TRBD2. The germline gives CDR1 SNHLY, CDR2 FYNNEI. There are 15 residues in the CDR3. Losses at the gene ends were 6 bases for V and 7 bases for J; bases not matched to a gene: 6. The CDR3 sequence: CASRETSGRGGELFF. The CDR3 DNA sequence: TGTGCCAGCAGAGAGACTAGCGGGAGAGGCGGGGAGCTGTTTTTT. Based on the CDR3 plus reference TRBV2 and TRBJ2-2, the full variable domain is EPEVTQTPSHQVTQMGQEVILRCVPISNHLYFYWYRQILGQKVEFLVSFYNNEISEKSEIFDDQFSVERPDGSNFTLKIRSTKLEDSAMYFCASRETSGRGGELFFGEGSRLTVL.

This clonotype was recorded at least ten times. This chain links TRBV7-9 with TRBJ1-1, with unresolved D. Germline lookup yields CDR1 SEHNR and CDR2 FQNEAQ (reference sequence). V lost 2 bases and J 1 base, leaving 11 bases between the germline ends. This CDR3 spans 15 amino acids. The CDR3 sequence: CASSLNRASNTEAFF. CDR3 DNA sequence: TGTGCCAGCAGCTTAAATAGGGCGTCGAACACTGAAGCTTTCTTT.

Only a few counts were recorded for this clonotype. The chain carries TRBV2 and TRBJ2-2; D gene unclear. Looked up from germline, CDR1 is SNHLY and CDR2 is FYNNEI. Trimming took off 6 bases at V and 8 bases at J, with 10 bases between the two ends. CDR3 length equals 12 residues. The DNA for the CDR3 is TGTGCCAGCAGAGCACCGAGAGGGGAGCTGTTTTTT. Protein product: CASRAPRGELFF. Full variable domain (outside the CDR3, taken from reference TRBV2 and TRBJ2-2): EPEVTQTPSHQVTQMGQEVILRCVPISNHLYFYWYRQILGQKVEFLVSFYNNEISEKSEIFDDQFSVERPDGSNFTLKIRSTKLEDSAMYFCASRAPRGELFFGEGSRLTVL.

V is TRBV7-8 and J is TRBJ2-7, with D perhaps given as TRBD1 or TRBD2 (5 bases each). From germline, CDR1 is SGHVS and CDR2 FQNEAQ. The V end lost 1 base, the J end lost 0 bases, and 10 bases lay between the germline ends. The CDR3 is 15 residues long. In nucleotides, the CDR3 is TGTGCCAGCAGCTTAGGTGCGAGGGGCTCCTACGAGCAGTACTTC. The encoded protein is CASSLGARGSYEQYF.

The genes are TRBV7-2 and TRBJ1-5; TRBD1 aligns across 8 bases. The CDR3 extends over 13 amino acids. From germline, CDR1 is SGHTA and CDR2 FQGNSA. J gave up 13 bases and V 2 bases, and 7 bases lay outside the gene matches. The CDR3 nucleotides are TGTGCCAGCAGCTTAACCGGGACAGGTTTACAGCATTTT. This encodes CASSLTGTGLQHF. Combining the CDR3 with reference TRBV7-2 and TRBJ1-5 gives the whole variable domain GAGVSQSPSNKVTEKGKDVELRCDPISGHTALYWYRQSLGQGLEFLIYFQGNSAPDKSGLPSDRFSAERTGGSVSTLTIQRTQQEDSAVYLCASSLTGTGLQHFGDGTRLSIL.

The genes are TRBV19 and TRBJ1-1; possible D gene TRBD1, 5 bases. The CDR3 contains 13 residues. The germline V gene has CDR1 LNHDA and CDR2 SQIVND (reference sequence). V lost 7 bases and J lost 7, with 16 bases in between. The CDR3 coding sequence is TGTGCCAGTAAGTTGGAAGGGGAAGGTGAAGCTTTCTTT. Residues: CASKLEGEGEAFF.

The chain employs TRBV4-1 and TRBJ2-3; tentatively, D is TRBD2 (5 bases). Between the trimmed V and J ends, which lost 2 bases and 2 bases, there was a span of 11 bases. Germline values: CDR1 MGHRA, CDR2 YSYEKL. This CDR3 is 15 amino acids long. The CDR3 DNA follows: TGCGCCAGCAGCCAATTGCTAGCTTTCACAGATACGCAGTATTTT. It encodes CASSQLLAFTDTQYF.

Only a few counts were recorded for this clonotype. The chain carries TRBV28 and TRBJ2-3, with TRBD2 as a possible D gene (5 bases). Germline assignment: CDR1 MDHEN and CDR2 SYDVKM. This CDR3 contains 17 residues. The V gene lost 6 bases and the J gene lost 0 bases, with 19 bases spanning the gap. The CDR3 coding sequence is TGTGCCAGCAGCCCCGTTGGGGTAGCGCGGAGCACAGATACGCAGTATTTT. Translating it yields CASSPVGVARSTDTQYF.

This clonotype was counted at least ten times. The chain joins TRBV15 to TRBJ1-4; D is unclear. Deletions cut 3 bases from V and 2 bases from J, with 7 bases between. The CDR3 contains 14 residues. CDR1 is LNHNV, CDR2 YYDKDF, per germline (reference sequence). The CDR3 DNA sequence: TGTGCCACCAGCAGTACGCTTACTAATGAAAAACTGTTTTTT. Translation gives CATSSTLTNEKLFF.